One and the same sample provided the 18 T cell receptor beta chains below, sequenced in a study of OX40 agonist ivuxolimab in advanced cancers. The assay was immunoSEQ multiplex PCR, and TCRdb's table has in-frame clones only and misses some. The top ten clones hold 0.4% to 0.5% of a sample with some 80,000 clones, approximately 80% of them seen once. The sequencing used CD4+ or CD8+ T cells sorted from blood, collected in a trial of the OX40 agonist ivuxolimab. These receptors all come from an adult with an advanced solid tumor such as melanoma, head and neck, liver or kidney cancer.

This chain joins TRBV4-3 and TRBJ2-1, with 9 bases fitting TRBD2. Germline lookup yields CDR1 LGHNA and CDR2 YSLEER. V trimming: 5 bases; J trimming: 4 bases; junction bases outside the gene matches: 9. The CDR3 runs 16 residues. CDR3 region: CASSGPGTSQYNEQFF. The CDR3 DNA reads as TGCGCCAGCAGCGGCCCCGGGACTAGCCAATACAATGAGCAGTTCTTC.

This chain uses TRBV19 with TRBJ1-2; 9 bases line up with TRBD1. V trimming: 3 bases; J trimming: 3 bases; junction bases outside the gene matches: 2. The CDR3 length is 14 residues. The V gene's germline CDR1 is LNHDA and CDR2 SQIVND (reference sequence). The CDR3 sequence is CASSMGTGHYGYTF. The CDR3 bases are TGTGCCAGTAGTATGGGGACAGGGCACTATGGCTACACCTTC.

The chain combines TRBV4-1 with TRBJ1-2; 11 bases match TRBD1. The germline CDR1 and CDR2 sequences are MGHRA and YSYEKL. Germline trimming cut 4 bases from V and 4 bases from J; bases unmatched to any gene: 11. This CDR3 spans 17 amino acids. The CDR3 is CASSPQDRGRMAYGYTF. CDR3 DNA sequence: TGCGCCAGCAGCCCCCAGGACAGGGGGCGCATGGCCTATGGCTACACCTTC.

About this clone itself: Relative to the germline gene, one junction end is altered; a read error may explain this. The chain carries TRBV5-6 and TRBJ1-2; D call uncertain. From germline, CDR1 is SGHDT and CDR2 YYEEEE. The CDR3 has 13 amino acids. This CDR3 reads CASSLGGDYSYTF. CDR3 DNA: TGTGCCAGCAGCTTAGGCGGCGACTATAGCTACACCTTC. The full variable domain, in which reference TRBV5-6 and TRBJ1-2 provide the parts outside the CDR3, is DAGVTQSPTHLIKTRGQQVTLRCSPKSGHDTVSWYQQALGQGPQFIFQYYEEEERQRGNFPDRFSGHQFPNYSSELNVNALLLGDSALYLCASSLGGDYSYTFGSGTRLTVV.

The gene calls are TRBV6-5 and TRBJ2-3; TRBD2 aligns across 8 bases. Unmatched junction bases numbered 5, after V lost 6 bases and J lost 0 bases. CDR3 length: 15 residues. The germline V gene encodes CDR1 MNHEY and CDR2 SVGAGI. Here the CDR3 DNA reads TGTGCCAGCAGAAAAGCGGGGGCTAGCACAGATACGCAGTATTTT. Its protein is CASRKAGASTDTQYF.

This clone was detected only a few times. This rearrangement joins TRBV27 to TRBJ1-1; 8 bases line up with TRBD1. Germline CDR1 and CDR2: MNHEY and SMNVEV (reference sequence). The CDR3 has 16 residues. J gave up 0 bases and V 8 bases, and 11 bases lay outside the gene matches. The CDR3 loop reads CASYTSRGRMNTEAFF. In DNA, the CDR3 is TGTGCCAGCTATACCTCCAGGGGGCGTATGAACACTGAAGCTTTCTTT.

This chain connects TRBV4-1 to TRBJ2-1; D is undetermined. Trimming stripped 3 bases from V and 8 bases from J, with 17 bases between. CDR1 and CDR2 (germline): MGHRA, YSYEKL. The CDR3 is 15 residues long. CDR3 DNA: TGCGCCAGCAGCCATGACGGCCCCCGACGGGATGAGCAGTTCTTC. Its translation is CASSHDGPRRDEQFF.

The sample holds a few counts of this clone. The genes are TRBV28 and TRBJ2-1, with D tentatively TRBD2 (6 bases). V lost 5 bases, J lost 8 bases, and 22 bases lay in between. This CDR3 is built from 16 residues. Germline CDR1 and CDR2: MDHEN and SYDVKM. This CDR3 is CASSPPGLSAAYEQFF. DNA for the CDR3: TGTGCCAGCAGTCCTCCGGGACTTTCCGCAGCATATGAGCAGTTCTTC.

The V and J genes are TRBV2 and TRBJ1-1, with 8 bases matching TRBD1. The CDR3 totals 14 residues. In germline, CDR1 is SNHLY, CDR2 FYNNEI. V gave up 6 bases and J gave up 6 bases; unmatched junction bases: 9. The CDR3 bases are TGTGCCAGCAGATATCTACAGGGGGGCGCTGAAGCTTTCTTT. It yields the protein CASRYLQGGAEAFF.

The chain employs TRBV18 and TRBJ2-2; D is possibly TRBD1 (5 bases). The germline CDR1 and CDR2 sequences are KGHSH and LQKENI. V dropped 4 bases and J dropped 5 bases, with 14 bases sitting between them. CDR3 length: 15 residues. The CDR3 DNA reads TGTGCCAGCTCACGTCAGGGCACGGATACCGGGGAGCTGTTTTTT. This sequence encodes CASSRQGTDTGELFF.

CDR3 sequence: CASSANQGINEKLFF. CDR3 DNA: TGTGCCAGCAGCGCCAATCAGGGGATTAATGAAAAACTGTTTTTT. The chain employs TRBV11-2 and TRBJ1-4; D may be TRBD1 (6 bases). The V end was cut by 5 bases, the J end by 4 bases, with 14 bases between. The CDR3 has 15 amino acids. The germline CDR1 and CDR2 sequences are SGHAT and FQNNGV.

The chain has TRBV6-6 and TRBJ2-5; the D is unclear. The end of the DNA fits TRBJ2-7 better, so the J call may be wrong. Germline loops: CDR1 MNHNY, CDR2 SVGAGI (reference sequence). CDR3 size: 15 residues. CDR3 protein: CASSWRGPATYEQYF. Here the CDR3 DNA reads TGTGCCAGCAGTTGGCGTGGACCGGCCACCTACGAGCAGTACTTC.

This CDR3 is CASSQDRRYEQFF. The CDR3 coding sequence is TGCGCCAGCAGCCAAGATAGGAGGTACGAGCAGTTCTTC. V is TRBV4-3 and J is TRBJ2-1; a weak D match, TRBD2 (5 bases). V lost 0 bases and J 10 bases, leaving 10 bases between the germline ends. The V gene's germline CDR1 is LGHNA and CDR2 YSLEER. This CDR3 has 13 amino acids.

This chain uses TRBV7-9 with TRBJ2-7, with 7 bases identical to TRBD2. This CDR3 is built from 12 residues. J lost 9 bases, V lost 4 bases, and 6 bases had no gene match. The germline CDR1 and CDR2 sequences are SEHNR and FQNEAQ (reference sequence). The CDR3 region has the DNA TGTGCCAGCAGCTCCCGGGAGGTCGTGCAGTACGTC. Translated: CASSSREVVQYV.

The chain couples TRBV11-1 to TRBJ2-3; D gene uncertain. The CDR3 extends over 13 amino acids. Germline V gene sequence: CDR1 SGHAT, CDR2 FQDESV (reference sequence). Trimming took off 2 bases at V and 5 bases at J, with 8 bases between the two ends. The CDR3: CASSLSPRDTQYF. The CDR3 nucleotides are TGTGCCAGCAGCTTAAGTCCGAGAGATACGCAGTATTTT.

This chain links TRBV28 with TRBJ1-6; TRBD1 might be the D (6 bases). Per germline, CDR1 MDHEN and CDR2 SYDVKM. The CDR3 totals 15 residues. V was clipped by 2 bases and J by 7 bases, with 12 bases between them. This chain's CDR3 is CASSLKTGTNSPLHF. For the CDR3, the DNA is TGTGCCAGCAGTTTAAAAACAGGGACGAATTCACCCCTCCACTTT.

The chain joins TRBV4-1 to TRBJ1-3; D ambiguous. CDR3 size: 12 residues. Trimming took off 3 bases at V and 9 bases at J, with 9 bases between the two ends. CDR1 MGHRA and CDR2 YSYEKL come from the germline V gene. The CDR3 is CASSQGWGTIYF. The CDR3 nucleotides read TGCGCCAGCAGCCAGGGCTGGGGCACCATATATTTT.

The chain has TRBV6-5 and TRBJ2-7, with TRBD1 matching 7 bases. This CDR3 spans 14 amino acids. The V gene end was trimmed by 5 bases and the J gene end by 2 bases; junction bases not matched to a gene: 6. Germline-derived CDR1 and CDR2 are MNHEY and SVGAGI. CDR3 protein: CASSAYRGTYEQYV. CDR3 DNA: TGTGCCAGCAGTGCCTACAGGGGAACCTACGAGCAGTACGTC.